This TCR beta chain was found in a study of blood T cell repertoires in COVID-19. The overall study: COVID-19 samples from acute and convalescent phases originated in the United States, Italy and Spain. Sources were T cells, B-cell-depleted T cells, or PBMCs; the material itself was cDNA or gDNA.

The CDR3 length is 16 residues. After removal of 4 bases from V and 1 base from J, the junction contained 5 bases not matched to a gene. CDR1 is LNHNV, CDR2 YYDKDF, per germline (reference sequence). The authors' processing: Researchers report that nucleated cell counts were estimated from reference gene primer amplification. Some clones are missing from TCRdb's copy, which holds only in-frame ones; the method was immunoSEQ multiplex PCR. V, J and clone size derive from that table, while D and trimming were established from the DNA sequence. The sample lists 50,000 to 75,000 clones, 80% to 95% occurring once.

This clonotype was obtained from a man between 65 and 79 years old with active COVID-19. Material for sequencing was peripheral blood. The gene calls are TRBV15 and TRBJ2-3, with 10 bases that match TRBD2. This chain's CDR3 is CATSNSGGFRTDTQYF. CDR3 in DNA: TGTGCCACCAGCAATAGCGGGGGGTTCCGCACAGATACGCAGTATTTT. Looking up the rest from reference TRBV15 and TRBJ2-3 gives the full variable domain: DAMVIQNPRYQVTQFGKPVTLSCSQTLNHNVMYWYQQKSSQAPKLLFHYYDKDFNNEADTPDNFQSRRPNTSFCFLDIRSPGLGDTAMYLCATSNSGGFRTDTQYFGPGTRLTVL.